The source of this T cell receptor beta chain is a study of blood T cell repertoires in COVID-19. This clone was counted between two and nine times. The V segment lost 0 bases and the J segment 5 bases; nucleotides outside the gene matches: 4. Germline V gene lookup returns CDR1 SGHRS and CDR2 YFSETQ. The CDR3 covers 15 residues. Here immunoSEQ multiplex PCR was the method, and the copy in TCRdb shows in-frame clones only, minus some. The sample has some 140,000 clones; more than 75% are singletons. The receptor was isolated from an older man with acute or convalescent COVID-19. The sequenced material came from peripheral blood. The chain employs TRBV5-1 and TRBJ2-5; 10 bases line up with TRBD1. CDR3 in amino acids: CASSLEGQGRETQYF. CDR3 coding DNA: TGCGCCAGCAGCTTGGAGGGACAGGGGAGGGAGACCCAGTACTTC.